A single sample gave rise to the 26 T cell receptor beta chains below, sequenced in a study of T cells in Graves' hyperthyroidism and ophthalmopathy (dated by TCRdb to 2018 to 2020). The method behind the library was multiplex PCR. TCRdb lists the instrument as Illumina HiSeq 2000. The TCR beta CDR3 regions were amplified from RNA transcripts. A first-round RT-PCR of the TCR CDR3 used the HTBI primer set with the Qiagen OneStep RT-PCR kit. Clones were called with MiXCR by TCRdb after fastp trimmed the public reads at Q25, and only in-frame beta chains were retained. Every entry covers one CDR3 protein and lists the most common genes and DNA from its rows. The sample data list 350,000 to 400,000 distinct CDR3 sequences, and approximately 15% of these were observed just once. In total, the top ten clones hold approximately 29% of the sample. Sequencing used blood. These receptors all come from a woman in her 30s with Graves' hyperthyroidism.

The chain couples TRBV7-3 to TRBJ2-7; D might be TRBD2 (6 bases). Per the germline V gene, CDR1 is SGHTA and CDR2 is FQGTGA. This CDR3 has 14 amino acids. The ends were cut back, 4 bases at V and 5 bases at J, with 15 bases in the middle. CDR3 protein: CASSSHGGLNEQYF. As DNA, the CDR3 is TGTGCCAGCAGCTCCCATGGAGGGCTAAACGAGCAGTACTTC.

This clonotype was found a few times. The chain has TRBV7-2 and TRBJ1-2, with D perhaps matching TRBD1 (5 bases). V was clipped by 3 bases and J by 6 bases, with 11 bases between them. This CDR3 is 13 amino acids long. CDR1 and CDR2 (germline): SGHTA, FQGNSA. This chain's CDR3 is CASSFVTDDGYTF. DNA for the CDR3: TGTGCCAGCAGCTTTGTGACAGATGATGGCTACACCTTC.

The chain uses TRBV9 and TRBJ1-3; 8 bases map to TRBD1. V was clipped by 2 bases and J by 0 bases; unmatched bases: 7. Germline CDR1 is SGDLS and CDR2 is YYNGEE. This CDR3 contains 17 residues. Here the CDR3 reads CASSVSGTGRSGNTIYF. As DNA, the CDR3 is TGTGCCAGCAGCGTCTCCGGGACAGGCCGCTCTGGAAACACCATATATTTT.

This clonotype was seen ten or more times. The chain couples TRBV2 to TRBJ2-1, with TRBD2 matching 10 bases. CDR3 length equals 15 residues. Germline V gene data show CDR1 as SNHLY and CDR2 as FYNNEI. The ends lost 6 bases at V and 2 bases at J; junction bases unmatched: 4. CDR3: CASSAGLAAYNEQFF. CDR3 coding DNA: TGTGCCAGCAGCGCAGGACTAGCGGCCTACAATGAGCAGTTCTTC.

This clonotype has a count of ten or more. The germline gene is not matched at one end of the junction; a read error may be the cause. The chain carries TRBV28 and TRBJ2-3; 7 nucleotides align to TRBD1. The CDR3 loop spans 17 amino acids. Germline V lookup: CDR1 MDHEN, CDR2 SYDVKM. CDR3 DNA: TGTGCCAGCAGCCCCAACCGGGACAGAGATACCACAAATACGCAGTATTTT. Residues: CASSPNRDRDTTNTQYF.

V gene TRBV29-1 combines with J gene TRBJ2-5; weak D call: TRBD1 (6 bases). The CDR3 has 14 residues. Germline V gene sequence: CDR1 SQVTM, CDR2 ANQGSEA. Trimming cost V 0 bases and J 2 bases, with 10 bases left between them. CDR3 DNA: TGCAGCGTTGAAGATAGGGGGAATCAAGAGACCCAGTACTTC. This gives the protein CSVEDRGNQETQYF. The variable domain in full, with the rest retrieved from reference TRBV29-1 and TRBJ2-5, is SAVISQKPSRDICQRGTSLTIQCQVDSQVTMMFWYRQQPGQSLTLIATANQGSEATYESGFVIDKFPISRPNLTFSTLTVSNMSPEDSSIYLCSVEDRGNQETQYFGPGTRLLVL.

This clonotype was seen a few times. The chain recombines TRBV27 with TRBJ1-2; 7 bases map to TRBD1. This CDR3 contains 16 residues. Germline-derived CDR1 and CDR2 are MNHEY and SMNVEV (reference sequence). V trimming: 6 bases; J trimming: 4 bases; junction bases outside the gene matches: 14. CDR3 nucleotide sequence: TGTGCCAGCAGACGCGAGGGGGGACAGAGGGGCTATGGCTACACCTTC. Translated: CASRREGGQRGYGYTF.

The rearrangement joins TRBV6-5 to TRBJ1-1; 7 nucleotides match TRBD1. The CDR3 is made up of 14 amino acids. Germline V lookup: CDR1 MNHEY, CDR2 SVGAGI. The V gene end was trimmed by 7 bases and the J gene end by 0 bases; junction bases not matched to a gene: 5. The CDR3 sequence is CASNLDRVNTEAFF. The CDR3 coding sequence is TGTGCCAGCAACTTAGACAGGGTGAACACTGAAGCTTTCTTT.

The chain employs TRBV15 and TRBJ2-1, with no clear D. The germline V gene encodes CDR1 LNHNV and CDR2 YYDKDF (reference sequence). The CDR3 totals 14 residues. V was shortened by 1 base and J by 4 bases, with 8 bases between the two germline ends. CDR3 amino acids: CATSRGTEYNEQFF. The CDR3 DNA reads as TGTGCCACCAGCAGAGGAACAGAGTACAATGAGCAGTTCTTC.

This clonotype was observed many times. The gene calls are TRBV20-1 and TRBJ2-3, with 7 bases aligning to TRBD2. Trimming cost V 3 bases and J 1 base; bases outside gene matches: 4. The CDR3 covers 14 residues. Germline assignment: CDR1 DFQATT and CDR2 SNEGSKA (reference sequence). The CDR3 bases are TGCAGTGCTAGCGGGCTAGCGGGCACAGATACGCAGTATTTT. Translated, it gives CSASGLAGTDTQYF.

This clonotype has a count of ten or more. The chain links TRBV20-1 to TRBJ2-5; the match to TRBD1 covers 9 bases. Trimming took 5 bases from V and 4 from J; bases not matched to a gene: 8. CDR1 is DFQATT and CDR2 is SNEGSKA in the germline V gene (reference sequence). The CDR3 contains 14 residues. This chain's CDR3 is CSAPLDRGLETQYF. CDR3 in DNA: TGCAGTGCTCCCCTGGACAGGGGCCTAGAGACCCAGTACTTC.

This clonotype was recorded many times. This sequence joins TRBV30 and TRBJ1-5; D ambiguous. V was shortened by 2 bases and J by 4 bases, with 15 bases between the two germline ends. The CDR3 has 15 residues. Germline loops: CDR1 GTSNPN, CDR2 SVGIG (reference sequence). CDR3 sequence (DNA): TGTGCCTGGAGTATGGGAGGGTTACTGAATCAGCCCCAGCATTTT. Its translation: CAWSMGGLLNQPQHF.

This clonotype was recorded many times. This chain links TRBV28 with TRBJ2-5, with unresolved D. The germline V gene encodes CDR1 MDHEN and CDR2 SYDVKM. The CDR3 spans 16 residues. Trimming cost V 3 bases and J 2 bases, with 16 bases left between them. The CDR3 coding sequence is TGTGCCAGCAGTTTTGCCGGTGGACGGTTACAAGAGACCCAGTACTTC. Amino acid sequence: CASSFAGGRLQETQYF. The whole variable domain, remainder taken from reference TRBV28 and TRBJ2-5, is DVKVTQSSRYLVKRTGEKVFLECVQDMDHENMFWYRQDPGLGLRLIYFSYDVKMKEKGDIPEGYSVSREKKERFSLILESASTNQTSMYLCASSFAGGRLQETQYFGPGTRLLVL.

This clonotype was seen ten or more times. The chain couples TRBV28 to TRBJ2-7; 7 nucleotides line up with TRBD1. CDR1 is MDHEN, CDR2 SYDVKM, per germline. J was trimmed by 3 bases and V by 6 bases; bases with no gene match: 8. The CDR3 contains 14 residues. CDR3 sequence: CASSYPGQFYEQYF. The CDR3 DNA sequence: TGTGCCAGCAGCTACCCGGGACAGTTCTACGAGCAGTACTTC.

The table lists this clonotype with a few counts. The V call is TRBV6-5, the J call TRBJ1-4; D may be TRBD1 (5 bases). Germline CDR1 is MNHEY and CDR2 is SVGAGI. Deletions cut 0 bases from V and 6 bases from J, with 11 bases between. CDR3 length equals 15 residues. The CDR3 DNA follows: TGTGCCAGCAGTTACTCGGGACGGAGGGATGAAAAACTGTTTTTT. It is translated as CASSYSGRRDEKLFF.

Comments on this clonotype: This may arise from a read error, as a much more abundant clone is one base away. The J gene is TRBJ2-4, the V gene TRBV28; 7 positions agree with TRBD1. The V segment lost 4 bases and the J segment 0 bases; nucleotides outside the gene matches: 12. The CDR3 runs 18 residues. The germline CDR1 and CDR2 sequences are MDHEN and SYDVKM. The CDR3 sequence: CASSSGGSIFLAKNIQYF. CDR3 in DNA: TGTGCCAGCAGTTCAGGGGGTTCCATTTTTCTAGCCAAAAACATTCAGTACTTC.

J is TRBJ2-7 and V is TRBV20-1, with a tentative D call TRBD1 (5 bases). The CDR3 contains 16 residues. V was trimmed by 0 bases and J by 5 bases, leaving 20 bases between them. Germline assignment: CDR1 DFQATT and CDR2 SNEGSKA (reference sequence). CDR3 sequence (DNA): TGCAGTGCTAGAGATTATCAGGGCCGGGTAGGGGACGAGCAGTACTTC. It translates to CSARDYQGRVGDEQYF.

There are many counts of this clonotype. The chain employs TRBV6-1 and TRBJ2-1, with D perhaps TRBD1 or TRBD2 (5 bases each). V lost 11 bases and J 0 bases, leaving 14 bases between the germline ends. Germline CDR1 is MNHNS and CDR2 is SASEGT. CDR3 size: 14 residues. CDR3 loop: CAAGAALSYNEQFF. The CDR3, as DNA: TGTGCCGCCGGGGCGGCCCTCTCCTACAATGAGCAGTTCTTC.

This chain uses TRBV3-1 with TRBJ1-5, with D unclear. The ends were cut back, 0 bases at V and 0 bases at J, with 9 bases in the middle. Looked up from germline, CDR1 is LGHDT and CDR2 is YNNKEL (reference sequence). This CDR3 is 16 amino acids long. The CDR3 nucleotides read TGTGCCAGCAGCCAAGACAGGTCAGATAGCAATCAGCCCCAGCATTTT. Protein sequence: CASSQDRSDSNQPQHF.

Concerning this clonotype itself: This may stem from a read error, because a much larger clone lies one nucleotide away. This chain links TRBV18 with TRBJ1-5; 8 bases are a match to TRBD1. Germline-derived CDR1 and CDR2 are KGHSH and LQKENI. Germline trimming cut 3 bases from V and 9 bases from J; bases unmatched to any gene: 10. The CDR3 has 15 amino acids. The CDR3, as DNA: TGTGCCAGCTCACCCGCCCGGACAGGGCTTGGGCCCCAGCATTTT. It translates to CASSPARTGLGPQHF.

This clonotype was recorded many times. J is TRBJ2-1 and V is TRBV12-5; the match to TRBD2 covers 9 bases. Germline loops: CDR1 LGHNT, CDR2 FRNRAP. V was clipped by 5 bases and J by 7 bases; unmatched bases: 3. The CDR3 length is 13 residues. CDR3 region: CASGRGLANEQFF. The CDR3 nucleotides are TGTGCTAGTGGTAGGGGACTAGCAAATGAGCAGTTCTTC.

J is TRBJ2-5 and V is TRBV4-1; 10 bases are a match to TRBD1. The CDR3 has 16 amino acids. V gave up 3 bases and J gave up 5 bases; unmatched junction bases: 9. Germline CDR1 reads MGHRA; CDR2 reads YSYEKL. This chain's CDR3 is CASSHIPGQGSETQYF. CDR3 nucleotides: TGCGCCAGCAGCCATATACCGGGACAGGGGTCGGAGACCCAGTACTTC.

This sequence joins TRBV30 and TRBJ1-2; 9 nucleotides agree with TRBD1. J gave up 8 bases and V 5 bases, and 3 bases lay outside the gene matches. CDR3 length: 11 residues. Per the germline V gene, CDR1 is GTSNPN and CDR2 is SVGIG (reference sequence). CDR3 region: CAWGTGLGYTF. The CDR3 region has the DNA TGTGCCTGGGGGACAGGGCTCGGCTACACCTTC.

This clonotype was seen repeatedly, ten times or more. V usage is TRBV11-2 and J usage is TRBJ2-7; D tentatively reads TRBD1 or TRBD2 (5 bases each). CDR3 length: 14 amino acids. The V gene's germline CDR1 is SGHAT and CDR2 FQNNGV. Between the trimmed V and J ends, which lost 1 base and 3 bases, there was a span of 10 bases. The CDR3 DNA sequence: TGTGCCAGCAGCTTAGGAGGGACGATCTACGAGCAGTACTTC. It encodes CASSLGGTIYEQYF.

There are many counts of this clonotype. The gene calls are TRBV24-1 and TRBJ2-6; weak D call: TRBD2 (5 bases). This CDR3 has 17 amino acids. Germline-derived CDR1 and CDR2 are KGHDR and SFDVKD. Trimming pared 4 bases from V and 0 bases from J, leaving 12 bases between. CDR3 amino acids: CATSDPGLYSGANVLTF. The CDR3 nucleotides read TGTGCCACCAGTGACCCTGGACTGTACTCTGGGGCCAACGTCCTGACTTTC.

This clonotype occurred a few times. The rearrangement uses TRBV9 and TRBJ2-1; 10 bases match TRBD1. The CDR3 is 15 amino acids. V lost 6 bases to trimming and J lost 12 bases; unmatched junction nucleotides: 15. CDR1 and CDR2 (germline): SGDLS, YYNGEE. CDR3 region: CASTTTRDRGVVQFF. The CDR3 bases are TGTGCCAGCACCACTACCCGGGACAGGGGTGTGGTGCAGTTCTTC. Full variable domain (rest looked up from reference TRBV9 and TRBJ2-1): DSGVTQTPKHLITATGQRVTLRCSPRSGDLSVYWYQQSLDQGLQFLIQYYNGEERAKGNILERFSAQQFPDLHSELNLSSLELGDSALYFCASTTTRDRGVVQFFGPGTRLTVL.